The rows below give T cell receptor beta chains drawn from one sample of a study of OX40 agonist ivuxolimab in advanced cancers. The data were produced by immunoSEQ multiplex PCR, yet TCRdb's version contains in-frame clones alone and is incomplete. The table lists 60,000 to 80,000 clones, 60% to 85% of them singletons. The sequencing used CD4+ or CD8+ T cells sorted from blood, collected in a trial of the OX40 agonist ivuxolimab. These receptors were taken from an adult with an advanced solid tumor such as melanoma, head and neck, liver or kidney cancer. The CDR3 runs from the conserved cysteine through the conserved F or W. The order of the fields is clone size, V gene, CDR3 protein. Size is stated for part of the rows, as once, few or many counts, or as a class when the clone is expanded.

.	TRBV7-9	CASSIAGQGAKNIQYF
.	TRBV5-4	CASSPPGDPSRAF
.	TRBV11-1	CASSSDSFEGTGEQETQYF
once	TRBV7-9	CASRSGEGYEQYF
.	TRBV7-8	CASSLATGLNTEAFF
.	TRBV5-1	CASSAGQRFGEQYF
.	TRBV6-5	CASSYSYRGGNTIYF
.	TRBV27	CASGGQISSYNEQFF
.	TRBV19	CASNPGSGWGTQYF
.	TRBV11-2	CAISGPAGDTQYF
.	TRBV19	CASSILGGMNTEAFF
few	TRBV4-3	CASSQDLQKYGYTF
.	TRBV6-5	CASSYSGGSGYTF
few	TRBV4-1	CASRVGGITDTQYF
.	TRBV7-2	CASSVGQGAQETQYF
.	TRBV18	CASSPPTNYGYTF
.	TRBV27	CASLGGTEAFF
.	TRBV11-2	CASSLARGFRGYTF
few	TRBV20-1	CSATGGSEAFF
few	TRBV7-2	CASREGRGQSHEQFF
.	TRBV4-3	CASSQGPAYEQYF
.	TRBV18	CASSPPWRDTEAFF
.	TRBV30	CAWSPTRDTEAFF
.	TRBV7-9	CASSLGGDSGRAYNEQFF
.	TRBV11-2	CASSLGQGASNQPQHF
few	TRBV7-9	CASSFGQGKNEQFF
.	TRBV5-1	CASSSSTYTDTQYF
.	TRBV9	CASSVDATGGDEQYF
.	TRBV6-1	CASTGTGGSYGYTF
.	TRBV7-2	CASSFGENYGYTF
.	TRBV7-8	CASSPPLRLAATGELFF
.	TRBV19	CASSIILAGGHEQFF
.	TRBV19	CASSIGLAGVVEQFF
.	TRBV6-4	CASSDLAGGPEQFF
.	TRBV6-5	CASRGRMRGYTF
.	TRBV5-6	CASSLGFGGQVYNEQFF
.	TRBV2	CASRKGTLNEQFF
.	TRBV5-5	CASSLRLAATYNEQFF
few	TRBV5-1	CASSHTGANEQYF
.	TRBV7-2	CASSSVRTGDTQYF
.	TRBV19	CASSDRVNQPQHF
.	TRBV7-9	CASSLGSTSVAELFF
once	TRBV10-3	CAISAGGAGTGELFF
.	TRBV14	CASSQLAGGIQETQYF
.	TRBV6-6	CASSPLAAAYNEQFF
few	TRBV28	CASSKLAYEQYF
.	TRBV2	CASRQGGAVEKLFF
.	TRBV4-1	CASSQGWGRSYNEQFF
.	TRBV2	CASSEYNEQFF
.	TRBV30	CAWRDGVNHEQYF
.	TRBV7-3	CASSTQGQSEQYF
once	TRBV6-5	CASSYPSGGGTDTQYF
.	TRBV7-6	CASSGPGQGKEQYF
.	TRBV4-3	CASSQDSTGGDTEAFF
.	TRBV18	CASSPSLNTEAFF
.	TRBV27	CASSYRRRGNEQYF
few	TRBV7-9	CASSGGDSNTGELFF
few	TRBV29-1	CSVGGRKGQGAYEQYF
few	TRBV5-1	CASSLSGLSNGELFF